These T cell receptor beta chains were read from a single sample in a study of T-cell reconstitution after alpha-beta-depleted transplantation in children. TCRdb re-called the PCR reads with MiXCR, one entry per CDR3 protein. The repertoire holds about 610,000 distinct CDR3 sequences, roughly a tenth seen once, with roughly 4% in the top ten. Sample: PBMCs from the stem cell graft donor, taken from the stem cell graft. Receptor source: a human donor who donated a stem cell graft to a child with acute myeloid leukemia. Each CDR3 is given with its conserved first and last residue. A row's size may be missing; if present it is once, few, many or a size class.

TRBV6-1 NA CASSEASPGLAGELFF
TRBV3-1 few CASSLGDQGSGNTIYF
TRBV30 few CAWSVIFPTGRTGELFF
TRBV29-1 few CSVTPGHFTGELFF
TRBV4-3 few CASSQVQYYGYTF
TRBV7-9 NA CASSFGGGNTIYF
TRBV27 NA CASRTGFPTFYEQYF
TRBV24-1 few CATSGRTGSPLGYNEQFF
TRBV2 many CASRKRASGSHEQFF
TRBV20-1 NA CSALRWGEGHSNYGYTF
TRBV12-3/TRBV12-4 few CASSQREEAYNEQFF
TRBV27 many CASSLGERAKNIQYF
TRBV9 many CASSRATNEKLFF
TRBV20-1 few CSASPLTGKSPLHF
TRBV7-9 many CASSFQRSSGDGEQFF
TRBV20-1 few CSASGWGSPYEQYF
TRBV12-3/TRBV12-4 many CASSLSSGTEAFF
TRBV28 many CASSGIGQGALAGRQYF
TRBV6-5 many CASSYLPLTGKVNTIYF
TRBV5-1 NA CASSLDGQGREKLFF
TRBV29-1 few CSADIGKNTEAFF
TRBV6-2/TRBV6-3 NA CASSYRLAGGPSDTGELFF
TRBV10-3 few CAISESGQGRNQPQHF
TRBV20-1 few CSASSPGGRISYTQYF
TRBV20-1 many CSASRPSGNTIYF
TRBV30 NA CAQEVSGANVLTF
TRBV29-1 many CSVGIRGAGGETQYF
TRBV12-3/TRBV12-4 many CASSLSNSPLHF
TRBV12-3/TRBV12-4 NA CASSSLRHTNTGELFF
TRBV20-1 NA CSARKGAGVGELFF
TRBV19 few CASSMGLAPDTQYF
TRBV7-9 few CASSFSGGAGGYTF
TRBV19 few CASSLASRQPQHF
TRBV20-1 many CSARSRASGDYNEQFF
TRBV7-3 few CASSCEPDSLPGNTIYF
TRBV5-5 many CASSDNRVRTEAFF
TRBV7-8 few CASSQYGQGSSYNEQFF
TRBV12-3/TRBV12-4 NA CASSLHFMRAFF
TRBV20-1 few CSARPVSAGGNTIYF
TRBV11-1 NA CASSLVPRAGGSTYEQYF
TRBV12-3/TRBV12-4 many CASNGGGPSTDTQYF
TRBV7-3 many CASSLYGTGGTGELFF
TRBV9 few CASSLGVAANTEAFF
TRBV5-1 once CASTPFGQSGDNEQFF
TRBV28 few CASRTGGGSYEQYF
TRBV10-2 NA CASSDIGGYTQYF
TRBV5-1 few CASSAGDGQETQYF
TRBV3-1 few CASSQVVEVGELFF
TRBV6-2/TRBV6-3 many CASRKGTGGSYEQYF
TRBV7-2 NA CASSLVRLANTGELFF
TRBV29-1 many CSVPQSGTDTQYF
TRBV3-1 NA CASSPVGREDNEQFF
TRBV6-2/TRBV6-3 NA CASSYSAVYAGTSGYTGELFF
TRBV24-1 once CATSVGTSGSNEQYF
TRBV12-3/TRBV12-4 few CASRTGTVAEKLFF